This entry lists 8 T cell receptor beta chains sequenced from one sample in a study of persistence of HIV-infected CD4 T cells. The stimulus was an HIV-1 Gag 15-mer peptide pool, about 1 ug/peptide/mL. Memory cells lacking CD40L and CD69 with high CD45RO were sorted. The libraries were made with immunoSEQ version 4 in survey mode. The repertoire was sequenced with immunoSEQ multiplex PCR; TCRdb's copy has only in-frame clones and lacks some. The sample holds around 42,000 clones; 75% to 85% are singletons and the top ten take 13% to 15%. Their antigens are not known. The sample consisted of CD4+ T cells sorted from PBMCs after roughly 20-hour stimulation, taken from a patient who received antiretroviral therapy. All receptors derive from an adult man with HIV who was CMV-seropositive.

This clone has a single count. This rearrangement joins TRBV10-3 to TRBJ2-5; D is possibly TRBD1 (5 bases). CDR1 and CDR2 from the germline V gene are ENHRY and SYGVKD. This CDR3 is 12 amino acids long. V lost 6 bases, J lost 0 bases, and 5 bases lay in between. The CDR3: CAIRDNQETQYF. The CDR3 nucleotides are TGTGCCATCAGGGACAACCAAGAGACCCAGTACTTC.

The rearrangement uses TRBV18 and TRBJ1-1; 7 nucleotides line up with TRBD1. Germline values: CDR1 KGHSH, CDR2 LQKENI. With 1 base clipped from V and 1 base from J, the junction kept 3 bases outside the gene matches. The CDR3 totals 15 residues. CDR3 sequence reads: CASSPRDSGNTEAFF. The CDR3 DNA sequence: TGTGCCAGCTCACCACGGGACAGTGGGAACACTGAAGCTTTCTTT.

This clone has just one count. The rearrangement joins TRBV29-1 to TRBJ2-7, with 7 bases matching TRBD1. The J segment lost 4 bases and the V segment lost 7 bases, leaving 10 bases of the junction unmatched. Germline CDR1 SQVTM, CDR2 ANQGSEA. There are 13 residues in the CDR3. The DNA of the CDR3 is TGCAGCGCCTCGGACAGGAACTTTTACGAGCAGTACTTC. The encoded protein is CSASDRNFYEQYF.

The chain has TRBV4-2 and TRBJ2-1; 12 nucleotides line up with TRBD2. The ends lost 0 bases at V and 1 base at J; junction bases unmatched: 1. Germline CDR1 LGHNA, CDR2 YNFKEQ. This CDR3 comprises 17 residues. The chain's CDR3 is CASSQETSGRSYNEQFF. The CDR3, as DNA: TGTGCCAGCAGCCAAGAGACTAGCGGGAGATCCTACAATGAGCAGTTCTTC.

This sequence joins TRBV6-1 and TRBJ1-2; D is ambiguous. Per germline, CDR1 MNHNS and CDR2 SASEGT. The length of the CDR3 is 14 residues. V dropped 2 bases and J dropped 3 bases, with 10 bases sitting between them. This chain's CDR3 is CASSERTAYYGYTF. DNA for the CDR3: TGTGCCAGCAGTGAACGAACAGCTTACTATGGCTACACCTTC.

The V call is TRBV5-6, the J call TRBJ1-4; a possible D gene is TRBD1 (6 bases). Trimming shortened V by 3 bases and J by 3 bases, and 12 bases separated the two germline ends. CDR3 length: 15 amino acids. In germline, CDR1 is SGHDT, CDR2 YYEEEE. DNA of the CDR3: TGTGCCAGCAGCTACGAACAGGGCTCTAATGAAAAACTGTTTTTT. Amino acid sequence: CASSYEQGSNEKLFF.

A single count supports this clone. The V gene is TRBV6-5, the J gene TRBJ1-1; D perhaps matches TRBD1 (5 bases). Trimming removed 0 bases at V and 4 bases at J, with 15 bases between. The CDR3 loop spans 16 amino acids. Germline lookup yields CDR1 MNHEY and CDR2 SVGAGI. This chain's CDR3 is CASSYSPGIFVTEAFF. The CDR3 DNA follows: TGTGCCAGCAGTTACTCACCAGGGATCTTCGTCACTGAAGCTTTCTTT.

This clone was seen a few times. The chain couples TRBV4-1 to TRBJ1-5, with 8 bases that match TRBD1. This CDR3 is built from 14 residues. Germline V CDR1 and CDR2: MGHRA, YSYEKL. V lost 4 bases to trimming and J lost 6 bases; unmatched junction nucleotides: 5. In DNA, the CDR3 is TGCGCCAGCAGCCTACAGGGGGAGGCTCAGCCCCAGCATTTT. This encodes CASSLQGEAQPQHF.